This T cell receptor (beta chain) appears in the sequencing data of a study of T-cell reconstitution after alpha-beta-depleted transplantation in children. Findings of the study overall: Surviving recipient T cells and thymic progenitors accounted for the high day-60 TCRbeta diversity observed in some patients. Counts and diversity of T cells one year after transplant came mostly from newly produced T cells. After transplant, at about two months, alpha-beta T cells were reportedly derived from several hundred expanded graft clones.

Unique molecular identifiers were built into the TCRbeta library. TCRdb re-derived calls from the PCR reads in MiXCR, one entry per CDR3 protein. The sample shows some 81,000 distinct CDR3 sequences, 11% to 15% of them seen only once. The CDR3 is 15 amino acids. V lost 5 bases and J lost 8; bases outside the gene matches: 10. Germline V lookup: CDR1 MNHNS, CDR2 SASEGT. The table lists this clonotype with a few counts. Antigen unknown. The chain has TRBV6-1 and TRBJ1-4, with TRBD1 matching over 8 bases. This material consisted of PBMCs, mostly from graft donor cells, taken 180 days after TCRalphabeta/CD19-depleted stem cell transplant. The origin of this receptor is a male patient aged 2 to 9 who had a stem cell transplant for acute lymphoblastic leukemia, so the T cells may come from the graft donor. CDR3 sequence reads: CASSPLGRGQEKLFF. The CDR3, as DNA: TGTGCCAGCAGTCCTTTGGGCAGGGGGCAGGAAAAACTGTTTTTT.